Shown below are 16 T cell receptor beta chains from a single sample sequenced in a study of early T cells in non-severe SARS-CoV-2 infection. TCRdb processed the 5' RACE reads anew with MiXCR; each CDR3 protein has one entry. The table has roughly 41,000 distinct CDR3 sequences, roughly 5% seen once. This specimen consisted of whole blood, obtained at baseline. Every receptor here comes from an adult who was a healthcare worker with PCR-confirmed SARS-CoV-2 infection or an uninfected control (not recorded which).

At least ten counts were recorded for this clonotype. The chain has TRBV7-2 and TRBJ1-6; D might be TRBD1 (6 bases). Trimming shortened V by 3 bases and J by 10 bases, and 16 bases separated the two germline ends. This CDR3 contains 15 residues. Looked up from germline, CDR1 is SGHTA and CDR2 is FQGNSA. The DNA of the CDR3 is TGTGCCAGCAGCTTCCCCCAGGGGACTCGGTCACCCCTCCACTTT. Its translation: CASSFPQGTRSPLHF.

This clonotype was seen at least ten times. The chain employs TRBV5-4 and TRBJ2-1, with 11 bases that match TRBD2. This CDR3 contains 18 residues. Germline V lookup: CDR1 SGHNT, CDR2 YYREEE (reference sequence). J lost 6 bases, V lost 1 base, and 12 bases had no gene match. The DNA of the CDR3 is TGTGCCAGCAGCTTGACACTAATAGCGGGAGGGGCTTCCAATGAGCAGTTCTTC. Residues: CASSLTLIAGGASNEQFF.

This clonotype was seen at least ten times. This rearrangement joins TRBV7-9 to TRBJ2-2; D gene uncertain. Trimming pared 3 bases from V and 7 bases from J, leaving 3 bases between. CDR3 length: 11 amino acids. Looked up from germline, CDR1 is SEHNR and CDR2 is FQNEAQ (reference sequence). CDR3 nucleotide sequence: TGTGCCAGCAGCTTCGGCGGGGAGCTGTTTTTT. This gives the protein CASSFGGELFF.

This clonotype showed up many times. The rearrangement uses TRBV6-1 and TRBJ2-2; D is possibly TRBD1 or TRBD2 (5 bases each). The ends were cut back, 1 base at V and 6 bases at J, with 6 bases in the middle. The CDR3 is made up of 13 amino acids. Per germline, CDR1 MNHNS and CDR2 SASEGT. The CDR3 coding sequence is TGTGCCAGCAGTGAAGGGGGACCCGGGGAGCTGTTTTTT. It translates to CASSEGGPGELFF.

This clonotype appeared many times. The chain is built from TRBV18 and TRBJ2-5, with D unclear. Germline V gene lookup returns CDR1 KGHSH and CDR2 LQKENI. V lost 4 bases and J lost 0, with 3 bases in between. The CDR3 has 12 residues. The CDR3 loop reads CASSQYQETQYF. CDR3 DNA: TGTGCCAGCTCACAGTACCAAGAGACCCAGTACTTC.

This clonotype came up many times. The chain links TRBV19 to TRBJ2-7, with 8 bases lining up with TRBD1. The CDR3 consists of 16 residues. Germline-derived CDR1 and CDR2 are LNHDA and SQIVND (reference sequence). J was trimmed by 2 bases and V by 5 bases; bases with no gene match: 11. The chain's CDR3 is CASSPPRTGSAYEQYF. The CDR3, as DNA: TGTGCCAGTAGTCCTCCTCGGACAGGGTCGGCCTACGAGCAGTACTTC.

This clonotype was seen many times. This sequence joins TRBV7-8 and TRBJ1-4, with 11 bases lining up with TRBD1. V dropped 3 bases and J dropped 6; count of bases not matched to a gene: 3. This CDR3 spans 15 amino acids. CDR1 and CDR2 (germline): SGHVS, FQNEAQ. CDR3 DNA sequence: TGTGCCAGCAGCTTTCCGGGACAGGGGGATGAAAAACTGTTTTTT. Translation gives CASSFPGQGDEKLFF.

This clonotype was detected only a few times. CDR3 DNA sequence: TGTGCCAGCAGTTTAGGCCCCGTATCCTTCCTAGCCAAAAACATTCAGTACTTC. It codes for CASSLGPVSFLAKNIQYF. The V gene is TRBV12-3 or TRBV12-4, the J gene TRBJ2-4; the D is unclear. Between the trimmed V and J ends, which lost 1 base and 0 bases, there was a span of 16 bases. The CDR3 is made up of 18 amino acids.

This chain links TRBV10-3 with TRBJ2-5; 7 bases fit TRBD1. V lost 2 bases and J lost 1; bases outside the gene matches: 1. CDR1 and CDR2 from the germline V gene are ENHRY and SYGVKD. This CDR3 region has 14 residues. This CDR3 reads CAISERDSQETQYF. CDR3 DNA: TGTGCCATCAGTGAGAGGGACAGCCAAGAGACCCAGTACTTC.

This clonotype was recorded at least ten times. The J gene is TRBJ2-1, the V gene TRBV12-3 or TRBV12-4, with TRBD2 as a possible D gene (5 bases). The ends were cut back, 0 bases at V and 12 bases at J, with 18 bases in the middle. This CDR3 is built from 15 residues. This CDR3 reads CASSLAILREGGQFF. In nucleotides, the CDR3 is TGTGCCAGCAGTTTAGCGATCCTGAGGGAAGGCGGGCAGTTCTTC.

This sequence joins TRBV29-1 and TRBJ2-3; no firm D call. The CDR3 is 11 residues long. The germline CDR1 and CDR2 sequences are SQVTM and ANQGSEA. The germline V and J ends were trimmed by 6 bases and 6 bases, with 10 bases remaining between them. CDR3 sequence: CSVPKSDTQYF. CDR3 nucleotides: TGCAGCGTCCCCAAGAGTGATACGCAGTATTTT.

This clonotype was recorded at least ten times. The rearrangement links TRBV7-8 to TRBJ2-3; D gene uncertain. Trimming pared 4 bases from V and 4 bases from J, leaving 6 bases between. CDR3 length: 12 residues. Germline V gene sequence: CDR1 SGHVS, CDR2 FQNEAQ. Here the CDR3 DNA reads TGTGCCAGCAGCTCGCGTGCAGATACGCAGTATTTT. Translating gives CASSSRADTQYF.

This clonotype was seen a few times. The chain couples TRBV6-4 to TRBJ2-3, with no clear D. This CDR3 comprises 14 residues. V gave up 5 bases and J gave up 4 bases, with 13 bases separating them. The V gene's germline CDR1 is MRHNA and CDR2 SNTAGT. The CDR3 DNA sequence: TGTGCCAGCAGTCTTGATCCTAACCCAGATACGCAGTATTTT. Protein sequence: CASSLDPNPDTQYF.

Many counts were recorded for this clonotype. The chain is built from TRBV7-9 and TRBJ2-1; D perhaps matches TRBD2 (6 bases). Germline CDR1 and CDR2: SEHNR and FQNEAQ (reference sequence). The CDR3 has 16 amino acids. The V end was cut by 5 bases, the J end by 0 bases, with 14 bases between. The CDR3 here is CASSPGTLSSYNEQFF. In DNA, the CDR3 is TGTGCCAGCAGCCCCGGGACTCTGAGCTCCTACAATGAGCAGTTCTTC.

This clonotype appeared many times. The chain uses TRBV24-1 and TRBJ2-1; 7 positions agree with TRBD1. Germline V gene data show CDR1 as KGHDR and CDR2 as SFDVKD. The CDR3 is made up of 16 amino acids. Trimming removed 4 bases from V and 3 bases from J; junction bases left unmatched: 8. The CDR3 loop is CATSDHRGWGYNEQFF. The CDR3, as DNA: TGTGCCACCAGTGACCACAGGGGATGGGGCTACAATGAGCAGTTCTTC.

The sample holds many counts of this clonotype. This chain uses TRBV28 with TRBJ1-2; D is ambiguous. The germline V and J ends were trimmed by 3 bases and 10 bases, with 12 bases remaining between them. Germline CDR1 is MDHEN and CDR2 is SYDVKM. There are 12 residues in the CDR3. For the CDR3, the DNA is TGTGCCAGCAGTTTTCCCGGGGATCCCTACACCTTC. Its translation: CASSFPGDPYTF.